These 14 T cell receptor beta chains originate from one sample sequenced in a study of PD-1 blockade in classical Hodgkin lymphoma. Time point here: cycle 4 day 1 (C4D1), after 6 weeks of nivolumab. Each and every patient relapsed after autologous stem cell transplantation, and patients got differing brentuximab vedotin exposure. TCRdb keeps only in-frame clones here, not all; method: immunoSEQ multiplex PCR. The sample holds about 47,000 clones, roughly 90% seen once. Sequences were derived from peripheral blood mononuclear cells (PBMCs), sampled before the fourth cycle of nivolumab. Every receptor here comes from a human donor with classical Hodgkin lymphoma.

The genes are TRBV5-4 and TRBJ2-7; D is perhaps TRBD2 (7 bases). In germline, CDR1 is SGHNT, CDR2 YYREEE (reference sequence). The CDR3 contains 15 residues. V lost 2 bases to trimming and J lost 4 bases, with 16 bases between them. DNA of the CDR3: TGTGCCAGCAGCTTACCCAGCGGGGACACGTACGAGCAGTACTTC. This encodes CASSLPSGDTYEQYF.

V usage is TRBV11-2 and J usage is TRBJ2-7, with D possibly being TRBD1 or TRBD2 (5 bases each). With 4 bases removed from V and 7 bases from J, the gap between germline ends came to 17 bases. Germline loops: CDR1 SGHAT, CDR2 FQNNGV. The CDR3 has 14 amino acids. CDR3 DNA sequence: TGTGCCAGCAGCTACCGGGACGTACTAGGGGAGCAGTACTTC. This gives the protein CASSYRDVLGEQYF.

The chain links TRBV5-1 to TRBJ2-7; D is unresolved. CDR3 length: 12 amino acids. V dropped 3 bases and J dropped 4 bases, with 8 bases sitting between them. Germline lookup yields CDR1 SGHRS and CDR2 YFSETQ. The CDR3 nucleotides are TGCGCCAGCAGCTCTTCAGTTTACGAGCAGTACTTC. It translates to CASSSSVYEQYF.

The V gene is TRBV7-3, the J gene TRBJ2-1; a possible D gene is TRBD2 (5 bases). In germline, CDR1 is SGHTA, CDR2 FQGTGA. The length of the CDR3 is 16 residues. Between the trimmed V and J ends, which lost 5 bases and 2 bases, there was a span of 16 bases. The CDR3 loop reads CASSPKLVSPYNEQFF. CDR3 sequence (DNA): TGTGCCAGCAGCCCAAAACTAGTCAGCCCCTACAATGAGCAGTTCTTC.

The sample holds one count of this clone. This chain connects TRBV11-2 to TRBJ1-1; tentatively, D is TRBD1 (6 bases). The germline CDR1 and CDR2 sequences are SGHAT and FQNNGV. The CDR3 spans 15 residues. V dropped 5 bases and J dropped 1 base, with 14 bases sitting between them. CDR3 loop: CASSTPQGRNTEAFF. CDR3 DNA sequence: TGTGCCAGCAGCACACCACAGGGAAGGAACACTGAAGCTTTCTTT.

The J gene is TRBJ2-5, the V gene TRBV7-8; 7 bases line up with TRBD2. V gave up 3 bases and J gave up 7 bases; unmatched junction bases: 8. The CDR3 consists of 14 residues. Germline assignment: CDR1 SGHVS and CDR2 FQNEAQ. The CDR3 DNA reads as TGTGCCAGCAGCTTCCCTAGGGAGGGAGGGACCCAGTACTTC. Translating gives CASSFPREGGTQYF.

The chain joins TRBV30 to TRBJ1-5, with 7 bases identical to TRBD1. The CDR3 extends over 15 amino acids. V was pared by 2 bases and J by 0 bases, with 4 bases of the junction left unmatched. The germline CDR1 and CDR2 sequences are GTSNPN and SVGIG (reference sequence). In DNA, the CDR3 is TGTGCCTGGAGTTACAGGGGTTATAGCAATCAGCCCCAGCATTTT. This gives the protein CAWSYRGYSNQPQHF.

Only one count was recorded for this clone. The chain recombines TRBV6-5 with TRBJ2-7, with a weak D call TRBD2 (6 bases). CDR1 and CDR2 (germline): MNHEY, SVGAGI. This CDR3 has 15 amino acids. V was clipped by 9 bases and J by 7 bases, with 25 bases between them. In DNA form, the CDR3 reads TGTGCCAGTCCTAAAAGGGATGTCGGGGCGGGAGAGCAGTACTTC. Its protein product is CASPKRDVGAGEQYF.

The rearrangement joins TRBV19 to TRBJ1-5; TRBD1 matches 9 bases. V lost 5 bases to trimming and J lost 1 base; unmatched junction nucleotides: 6. This CDR3 spans 16 amino acids. Germline V gene sequence: CDR1 LNHDA, CDR2 SQIVND (reference sequence). CDR3: CASSATDRGSNQPQHF. CDR3 DNA: TGTGCCAGTAGTGCCACGGACAGGGGAAGCAATCAGCCCCAGCATTTT.

The gene calls are TRBV5-1 and TRBJ1-2, with unresolved D. CDR3 length: 14 residues. Trimming left V 0 bases short and J 4 bases short, with 10 bases between. The germline gives CDR1 SGHRS, CDR2 YFSETQ. The CDR3 loop is CASSLDPGGYGYTF. CDR3 DNA: TGCGCCAGCAGCTTGGACCCGGGCGGCTATGGCTACACCTTC.

CDR3 in amino acids: CASSYSDRPRETQYF. The CDR3 nucleotides read TGTGCCAGCAGTTACTCGGACAGACCTAGGGAGACCCAGTACTTC. The rearrangement links TRBV6-6 to TRBJ2-5, with a possible D match to TRBD1 (6 bases). V shed 0 bases and J shed 5 bases, with 13 bases lying between them. Germline CDR1 MNHNY, CDR2 SVGAGI (reference sequence). The CDR3 runs 15 residues.

The chain recombines TRBV5-4 with TRBJ2-5, with 9 nucleotides matching TRBD1. This CDR3 spans 15 amino acids. V was pared by 0 bases and J by 3 bases, with 3 bases of the junction left unmatched. Germline V gene sequence: CDR1 SGHNT, CDR2 YYREEE (reference sequence). This chain's CDR3 is CASSLVTGGEETQYF. The CDR3, as DNA: TGTGCCAGCAGCTTGGTTACAGGGGGCGAAGAGACCCAGTACTTC.

The rearrangement uses TRBV2 and TRBJ2-7; D is ambiguous. Trimming pared 3 bases from V and 4 bases from J, leaving 16 bases between. The CDR3 contains 15 residues. The germline gives CDR1 SNHLY, CDR2 FYNNEI. The CDR3, as DNA: TGTGCCAGCAGTGATCGCGGCAGAGGCTCGTACGAGCAGTACTTC. This sequence encodes CASSDRGRGSYEQYF.

The chain recombines TRBV6-1 with TRBJ2-7; a possible D gene is TRBD2 (6 bases). From germline, CDR1 is MNHNS and CDR2 SASEGT. The CDR3 loop spans 15 amino acids. V was shortened by 1 base and J by 3 bases, with 13 bases between the two germline ends. The CDR3 reads CASSEESAGHYEQYF. The CDR3 DNA reads as TGTGCCAGCAGTGAAGAAAGTGCGGGGCACTACGAGCAGTACTTC.